The sequence of this TCR beta chain was determined in a study of siplizumab effects on memory and regulatory T cells. Per individual sample, about 100,000 TCR templates were assayed. Using immunoSEQ multiplex PCR, the repertoire was profiled, and TCRdb retains in-frame clones only, with some absent. This table has some 62,000 clones, roughly 78% appearing once. General observations from the study: Naive T cells seemed more diverse than memory cells; they also seemed major alloresponse contributors.

As concerns this clone: What it recognizes is unknown.

The trim removed 0 bases at V and 4 bases at J, leaving 5 bases unmatched. Germline-derived CDR1 and CDR2 are SGDLS and YYNGEE. This CDR3 region has 16 residues. Material: memory CD4+ T cells sorted from blood. This TCR was sampled from a human donor in good health. The chain combines TRBV9 with TRBJ2-2, with 8 bases that match TRBD2. The CDR3 nucleotides read TGTGCCAGCAGCGTAGATTCAAGCGGGGGCACCGGGGAGCTGTTTTTT. Protein sequence: CASSVDSSGGTGELFF.